Included here is one T cell receptor (beta chain) sequence, with context. Its antigen is currently not known. Within one base of it there is no much larger clone, and no base qualities were kept. In total, about 650 healthy bone marrow donors made up the cohort. All cohort members were sampled while nominally healthy, although unrecorded immune exposures were likely present. The donor was CMV seropositive and belonged to the group of around 300 seropositive cohort members. A peripheral blood sample was provided by each donor, and peripheral blood mononuclear cells were used for TCR beta sequencing. Genomic DNA was extracted from the blood cell samples with the Qiagen DNeasy Blood Extraction Kit. The sample comes from a study of cytomegalovirus exposure and HLA in healthy donors listed by TCRdb under 2017. Describing the broader study: In an earlier analysis of fewer than 750 of the donors, around 290 Gb of sequence data and 100 million or so unique TCR beta sequences from about 179 million T cells were reported. About 280 gigabases of sequencing data and approximately 92 million unique TCR sequences made up an early release that covered several hundred HLA-typed donors. The genetic ancestry cluster associated with self-reported Caucasian donors included about 81% of the 350 to 500 genotyped donors. The study aimed to test whether cataloging public T cell receptors could reveal signatures of past pathogen exposure. The T cell repertoires of some 670 subjects were profiled by immunosequencing and related to cytomegalovirus serostatus. In addition to the first cohort of 666 subjects, a separate validation cohort of 100 to 150 different subjects was used. To predict cytomegalovirus infection status, the study combined high-throughput TCR immunosequencing, statistical association of individual TCRs with disease status, and machine learning. A later analysis re-analyzed previously published TCR beta repertoires from 550 to 700 donors and added high-resolution HLA genotyping to study TCR occurrence patterns. Rather than drawing on any new phenotypic data, the later analysis identified candidate immune exposures from TCR beta sequences and the way those sequences occurred across donors. An earlier analysis of some 500 of the donors applied high-throughput TCR beta sequencing to assess whether each TCR beta V gene segment acted as functional or pseudogenic. Alongside the repertoire data, information on donor age, sex, ethnicity and CMV serostatus was compiled. A later genetic analysis took genome-wide SNP genotypes for 398 of the 666 donors and used that subset as a discovery cohort. All discovery cohort repertoires had been generated on a single sequencing platform. Class I and class II HLA loci were covered by the typing at four-digit resolution. Typing coverage differed by locus: A, B, C, DRB1 and DQB1 were typed in roughly 629-630 donors, DQA1 in approximately 520, DPA1 in nearly 610, and DPB1 in just under 480. Four or five DR-DQ haplotypes were handled as single units for association and clustering because linkage in the cohort was strong. On average, 235,054 unique TCR beta nucleotide sequences were sequenced per donor among some 420 genotyped donors of the cohort, with around 19% of those sequences being non-productive. Overall results and qualifications from the work: The earlier analysis of about 600 of the donors excluded about 16 rarely observed V segments, including chromosome 9 orphons, because counts were too low. In a later analysis, HLA-associated TCR beta chains showed more clonal expansion and lower generation probabilities than non-associated chains that were equally common. An earlier analysis of 587 of the donors showed that most TCR beta V segments appeared in productive rearrangements either about 87% or about 30% of the time, which broadly matched IMGT annotations. An association between a missense DCLRE1C variant and V-gene and J-gene trimming of TCR beta chains was found in a later genetic analysis and replicated in an independent cohort. The 87-base-pair reads could not distinguish some IMGT-functional V segments, including TRBV6-2 and TRBV6-3, so those segments were excluded. A further reported finding was that TCR beta sequences accurately predicted the HLA-A and HLA-B alleles for most subjects in the first cohort. A later analysis reported that several top co-occurrence clusters appeared linked to parvovirus B19, influenza, CMV and Epstein-Barr virus. Immune exposure information for the cohort was limited to CMV serostatus. Presence/absence analyses assumed roughly uniform sequencing depth across donors, an assumption that may not hold. Strong co-occurrence of HLA alleles, especially DR and DQ, made assigning TCR associations to individual alleles difficult. While some public TCRs were present in many individuals, most TCR sequences turned up only very rarely across donors. HLA typing was unavailable for some donors at each locus, so association tests used only the typed subset. In both the original and validation cohorts, the classifier was reported to diagnose cytomegalovirus status with high specificity and sensitivity. Correlated functional status among segregating V segments might reflect linkage disequilibrium, but an unknown experimental factor could not be ruled out. A few of the identified cytomegalovirus-associated TCR beta chains were confirmed in vitro to be specific for cytomegalovirus antigens. The authors suggested that the approach could potentially be extended to other disease states and immunological phenotypes. A later analysis associated about 17,000 TCR beta sequences with specific HLA alleles at a false discovery rate of 0.05. A cluster of highly shared sequence variants was judged likely to be a technical artifact of the sequencing pipeline. The study gave a list of about 160 TCR beta chains associated with cytomegalovirus. A later genetic analysis reported fewer N-insertions in productive TCRs among donors in an Asian-associated ancestry cluster than the roughly 700-donor mean. In a later analysis, TCR association rates were found to vary across HLA loci, with the most associated TCRs seen for DRB1 alleles and the fewest for HLA-C alleles. Most CMV-associated TCR beta chains appeared to be HLA-restricted in a later analysis, and the HLA associations seemed to be driven largely by CMV exposure. The cohort was sequenced for TCR beta chains only, and without alpha or paired-chain data the features that could be detected were limited.

From cysteine to phenylalanine, the CDR3 is 12 amino acids long. CDR3 DNA only is kept here, 36 bases in frame from base 1. V sheds 10 bases and J sheds 6 bases, leaving 15 bases between their ends. The germline V gene (reference sequence) yields MNHEY for CDR1 and SMNVEV for CDR2. The library was obtained by the immunoSEQ multiplex PCR assay. For the multiplex PCR, a mixture combining 60 forward primers for TCR Vbeta segments and 13 reverse primers for TCR Jbeta segments was used. Amplification of the CDR3 region of rearranged TCR beta genes was performed with a multiplex PCR assay on genomic DNA. The Illumina HiSeq System was used to sequence the amplified TCR beta libraries as 87-base-pair reads. The published analysis was carried out like this. In a later analysis, roughly 80 million unique TCR beta chains were counted across the 500 to 700 repertoires, and approximately 9.9 million of these chains were shared by at least two donors. A nearest-neighbor algorithm error-corrected the raw reads and collapsed the reads into unique sequences, merging closely related sequences to remove PCR and sequencing errors. To assign V, D and J gene segments, CDR3 sequences were aligned to IMGT reference sequences. For a sequence to be retained, a match of at least six nucleotides to both a V gene segment and a J gene segment was required. A rearrangement counted as productive if the CDR3 had no stop codons and remained in frame with V and J, and every other rearrangement counted as non-productive. Following IMGT convention, CDR3 was defined as the stretch from the second conserved V-encoded cysteine up to the conserved J-encoded phenylalanine. The earlier analysis of some 580 of the donors excluded any sequence lacking an unambiguous match to a single V gene segment. An earlier analysis of a few hundred of the donors called V segments functional above 56.7% productive rearrangements and segregating when the between-donor standard deviation exceeded 5%. To diagnose cytomegalovirus status from the catalog of TCR beta chain sequences, a statistical classification framework was built. A later analysis assigned V and J genes by comparing TCR nucleotide sequences with IMGT/GENE-DB human TR gene sequences. Using the TCRdist pipeline, a later analysis assigned CDR3 sequences along with most-parsimonious VDJ recombination scenarios. In a later analysis, every TCR beta chain was defined by the combination of its CDR3 amino acid sequence and its V-gene family, and reads without a unique V-gene family were dropped. As a way to deal with suspected cross-contamination and a sequencing artifact, a later analysis dropped 592 nucleotide sequences that were highly shared and had low generation probability. A later analysis calculated a clonal expansion index for each public chain from normalized within-repertoire ranks of inferred template counts. Generation probabilities in a later analysis came from a VDJ recombination model fitted to out-of-frame rearrangements, and those results were checked against IGoR. Hypergeometric tests were used in a later analysis to score TCR-TCR, TCR-HLA and TCR-CMV co-occurrence, with a repertoire-size bias correction applied to the TCR pairs. In a later analysis, false discovery rates were estimated by permuting HLA or CMV assignments 20 times. In a later analysis, co-occurring TCRs were grouped using DBSCAN, and TCRdist sequence similarity was added for clustering within HLA-allele-positive subsets. Repertoires with fewer than 30,000 or more than 120,000 public chains, plus five repertoires with anomalous nucleotide sharing, were excluded from co-occurrence clustering. Imported from immuneACCESS, the table was reduced by TCRdb to in-frame sequences with V and J called. These copies leave out some clones; in studies compared against another copy, an unresolved V gene accounts for under half, and the cause of the remainder is not known. D and trimming come from the DNA, and the V and J calls and clone size come from that table. This sample holds 150,000 to 250,000 clones; around 83% were observed only once. In total, the top ten clones hold 6.5% of the sample.

Sequenced: PBMCs. This TCR was recovered from a woman aged 45-65 years in good health and CMV-seropositive. The sequence is built from TRBV27 and TRBJ2-5, with the D gene not confidently named. The CDR3 region has the sequence CANQNPTQTQYF. The sequenced DNA: TGTGCCAACCAGAATCCCACCCAGACCCAGTACTTC.